This T cell receptor beta chain derives from a study of T-cell memory formation after mild COVID-19. In TCRdb, the 5' RACE reads were re-called with MiXCR into one record per CDR3 protein. The repertoire includes about 560,000 distinct CDR3 sequences, roughly a sixth of them detected once, and about 8.6% sits in the top ten. Germline assignment: CDR1 MGHRA and CDR2 YSYEKL. Germline trimming cut 6 bases from V and 8 bases from J; bases unmatched to any gene: 11. The CDR3 covers 15 residues. The chain links TRBV4-1 to TRBJ2-1; TRBD1 aligns across 9 bases. The source is an adult woman who had mild COVID-19 (a few samples of this study predate the infection). Cell type and time point are not known. Sequenced material: PBMCs or a T cell subset sorted from them (not recorded which). The CDR3 sequence is CASRQQGAGRHEQFF. The CDR3 nucleotides are TGCGCCAGCAGACAACAGGGGGCCGGTCGTCATGAGCAGTTCTTC.